The clone carrying this TCR beta chain was observed a single time. These data come from a study of blood T cell repertoires in COVID-19. About the research overall: Both acute and convalescent COVID-19 samples were obtained from the United States, Italy and Spain. The analysed material was cDNA or gDNA that came from T cells, B-cell-depleted T cells, or PBMCs.

Germline CDR1 SEHNR, CDR2 FQNEAQ (reference sequence). Deletions cut 5 bases from V and 6 bases from J, with 13 bases between. This CDR3 is built from 13 residues. Authors' analysis steps: Reference gene primer amplification gave estimated nucleated cell counts. Some clones are missing from TCRdb's copy, which holds only in-frame ones; the method was immunoSEQ multiplex PCR. Clone size and V and J calls were adopted from that table, with D and trimming inferred from the DNA. The profile covers roughly 120,000 clones, with about 79% appearing a single time and roughly 7.7% taken by the ten largest. Sequencing input: peripheral blood. This sequence was found in a woman of 80 years or more with active or convalescent COVID-19. The rearrangement joins TRBV7-9 to TRBJ1-2; a weak D match, TRBD1 (6 bases). The CDR3 region has the DNA TGTGCCAGCAGCCCAACAGGGTCCGATGGCTACACCTTC. Its translation: CASSPTGSDGYTF.